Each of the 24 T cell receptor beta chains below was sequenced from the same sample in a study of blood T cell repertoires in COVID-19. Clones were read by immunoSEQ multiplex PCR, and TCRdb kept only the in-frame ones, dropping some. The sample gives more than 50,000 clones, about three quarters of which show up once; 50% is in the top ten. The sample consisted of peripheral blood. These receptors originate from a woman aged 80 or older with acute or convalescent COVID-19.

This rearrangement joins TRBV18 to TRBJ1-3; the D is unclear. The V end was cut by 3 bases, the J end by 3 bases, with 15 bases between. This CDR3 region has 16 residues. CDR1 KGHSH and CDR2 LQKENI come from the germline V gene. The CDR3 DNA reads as TGTGCCAGCTCACCTTCCCTCGGAGGAGATGGAAACACCATATATTTT. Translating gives CASSPSLGGDGNTIYF.

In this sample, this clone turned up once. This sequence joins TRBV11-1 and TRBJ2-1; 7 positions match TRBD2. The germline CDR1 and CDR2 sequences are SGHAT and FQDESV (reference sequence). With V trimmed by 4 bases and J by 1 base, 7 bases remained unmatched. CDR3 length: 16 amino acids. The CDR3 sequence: CASSWGGSGSYNEQFF. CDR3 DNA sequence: TGTGCCAGCAGCTGGGGGGGGAGTGGGTCCTACAATGAGCAGTTCTTC.

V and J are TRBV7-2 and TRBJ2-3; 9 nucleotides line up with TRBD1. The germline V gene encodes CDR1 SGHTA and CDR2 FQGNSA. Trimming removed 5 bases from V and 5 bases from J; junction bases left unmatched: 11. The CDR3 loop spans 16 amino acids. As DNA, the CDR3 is TGTGCCAGCAGCACACAGGGGGCGCCCCTTGGAGATACGCAGTATTTT. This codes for CASSTQGAPLGDTQYF.

DNA of the CDR3: TGTGCCAGCAGCGCCGGACAGGGATACTATGGCTACACCTTC. Its protein is CASSAGQGYYGYTF. J is TRBJ1-2 and V is TRBV21-1; TRBD1 reflects the table's D call only, with no check against the DNA. TRBV21-1 is noted as a pseudogene. There are 14 residues in the CDR3.

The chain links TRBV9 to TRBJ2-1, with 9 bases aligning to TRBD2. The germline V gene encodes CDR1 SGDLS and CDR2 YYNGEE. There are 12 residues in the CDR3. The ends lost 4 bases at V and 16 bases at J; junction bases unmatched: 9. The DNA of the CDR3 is TGTGCCAGCAGCACGGGGACTAGCAGACTATTCTTC. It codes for CASSTGTSRLFF.

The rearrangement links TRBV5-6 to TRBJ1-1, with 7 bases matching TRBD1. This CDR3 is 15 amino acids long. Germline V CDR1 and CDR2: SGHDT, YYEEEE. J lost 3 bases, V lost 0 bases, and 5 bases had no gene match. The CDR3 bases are TGTGCCAGCAGCTTGGGGACAGGAGTTTACACTGAAGCTTTCTTT. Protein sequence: CASSLGTGVYTEAFF.

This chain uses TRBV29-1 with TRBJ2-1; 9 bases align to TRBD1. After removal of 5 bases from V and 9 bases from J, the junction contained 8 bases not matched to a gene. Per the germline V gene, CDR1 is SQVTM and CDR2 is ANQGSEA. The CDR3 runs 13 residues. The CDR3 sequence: CSVPGTGITEQFF. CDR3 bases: TGCAGCGTTCCCGGGACAGGGATCACTGAGCAGTTCTTC.

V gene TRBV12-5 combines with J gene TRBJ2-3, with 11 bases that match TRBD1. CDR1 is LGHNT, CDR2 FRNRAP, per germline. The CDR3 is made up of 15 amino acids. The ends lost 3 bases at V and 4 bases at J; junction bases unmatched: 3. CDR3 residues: CASGFRTGGADTQYF. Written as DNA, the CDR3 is TGTGCTAGTGGTTTCCGGACAGGGGGCGCAGATACGCAGTATTTT.

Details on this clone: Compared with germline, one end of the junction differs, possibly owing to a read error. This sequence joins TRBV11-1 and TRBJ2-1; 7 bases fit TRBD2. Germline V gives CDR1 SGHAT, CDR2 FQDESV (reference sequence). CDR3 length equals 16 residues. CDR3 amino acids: CASSLVPAGVVGEQFF. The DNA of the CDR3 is TGTGCCAGCAGTTTAGTTCCGGCGGGAGTGGTCGGTGAGCAGTTCTTC.

In DNA form, the CDR3 reads TGTGCCAGCAGACAGGGTTACGGCTACACCTTC. This sequence encodes CASRQGYGYTF. V and J are TRBV28 and TRBJ1-2; D is possibly TRBD1 (6 bases). The CDR3 consists of 11 residues. Germline V gene sequence: CDR1 MDHEN, CDR2 SYDVKM. With 6 bases removed from V and 8 bases from J, the gap between germline ends came to 10 bases.

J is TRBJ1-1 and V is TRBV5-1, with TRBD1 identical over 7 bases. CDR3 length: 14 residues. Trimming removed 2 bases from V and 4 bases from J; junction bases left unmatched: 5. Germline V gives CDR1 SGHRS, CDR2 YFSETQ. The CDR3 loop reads CASSLRDSGTEAFF. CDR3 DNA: TGCGCCAGCAGCTTACGGGACAGTGGCACTGAAGCTTTCTTT.

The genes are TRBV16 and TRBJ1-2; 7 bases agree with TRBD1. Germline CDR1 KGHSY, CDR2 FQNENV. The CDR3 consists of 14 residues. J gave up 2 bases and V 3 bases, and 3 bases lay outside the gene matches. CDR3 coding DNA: TGTGCCAGCAGCCAGCAGACAGGGAACTATGGCTACACCTTC. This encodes CASSQQTGNYGYTF.

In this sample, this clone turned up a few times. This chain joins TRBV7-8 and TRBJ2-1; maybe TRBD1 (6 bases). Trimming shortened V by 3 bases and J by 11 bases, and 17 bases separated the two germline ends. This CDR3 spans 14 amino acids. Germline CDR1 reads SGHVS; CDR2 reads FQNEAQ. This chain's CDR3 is CASSFSYRVAQQFF. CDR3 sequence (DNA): TGTGCCAGCAGCTTCTCGTACAGGGTCGCTCAGCAGTTCTTC.

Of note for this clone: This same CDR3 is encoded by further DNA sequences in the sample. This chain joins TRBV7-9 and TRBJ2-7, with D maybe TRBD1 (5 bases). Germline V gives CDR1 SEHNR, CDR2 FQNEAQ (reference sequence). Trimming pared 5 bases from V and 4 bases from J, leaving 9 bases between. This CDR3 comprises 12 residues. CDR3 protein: CASSGQGYEQYF. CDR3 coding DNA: TGTGCCAGCAGCGGCCAGGGTTACGAGCAGTACTTC.

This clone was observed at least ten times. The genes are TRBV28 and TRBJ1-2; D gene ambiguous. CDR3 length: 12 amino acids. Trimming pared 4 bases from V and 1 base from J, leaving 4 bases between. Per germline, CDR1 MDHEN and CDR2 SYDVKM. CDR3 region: CASSSYNYGYTF. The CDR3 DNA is TGTGCCAGCAGTTCGTATAACTATGGCTACACCTTC.

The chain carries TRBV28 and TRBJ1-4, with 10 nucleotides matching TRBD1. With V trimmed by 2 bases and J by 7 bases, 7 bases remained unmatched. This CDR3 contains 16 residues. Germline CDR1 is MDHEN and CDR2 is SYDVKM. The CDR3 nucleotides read TGTGCCAGCAGTTTAGGGGTGACAGGGGGCCGTGAAAAACTGTTTTTT. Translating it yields CASSLGVTGGREKLFF.

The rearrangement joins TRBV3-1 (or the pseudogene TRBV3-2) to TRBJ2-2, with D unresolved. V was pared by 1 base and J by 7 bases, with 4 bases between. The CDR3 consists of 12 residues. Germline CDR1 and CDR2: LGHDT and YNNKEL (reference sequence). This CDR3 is CASSQGIGELFF. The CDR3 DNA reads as TGTGCCAGCAGCCAAGGTATCGGGGAGCTGTTTTTT.

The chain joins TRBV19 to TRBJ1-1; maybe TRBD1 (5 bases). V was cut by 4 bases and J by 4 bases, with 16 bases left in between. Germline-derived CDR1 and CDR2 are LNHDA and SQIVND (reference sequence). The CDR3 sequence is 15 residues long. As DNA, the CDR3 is TGTGCCAGTAGTACCTCGGACCAGGGCATCACTGAAGCTTTCTTT. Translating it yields CASSTSDQGITEAFF.

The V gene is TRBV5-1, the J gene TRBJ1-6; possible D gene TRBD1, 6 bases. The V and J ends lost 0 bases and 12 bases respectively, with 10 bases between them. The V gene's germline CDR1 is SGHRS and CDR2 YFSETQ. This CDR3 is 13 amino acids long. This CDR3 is CASSLGSGEPLHF. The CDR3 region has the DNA TGCGCCAGCAGCTTGGGATCAGGGGAACCCCTCCACTTT.

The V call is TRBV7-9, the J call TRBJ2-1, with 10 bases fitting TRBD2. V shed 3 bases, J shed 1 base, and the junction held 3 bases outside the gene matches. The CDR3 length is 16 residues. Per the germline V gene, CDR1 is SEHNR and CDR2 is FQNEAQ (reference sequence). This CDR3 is CASSLSLAGSYNEQFF. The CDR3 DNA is TGTGCCAGCAGCTTGTCACTAGCGGGATCCTACAATGAGCAGTTCTTC.

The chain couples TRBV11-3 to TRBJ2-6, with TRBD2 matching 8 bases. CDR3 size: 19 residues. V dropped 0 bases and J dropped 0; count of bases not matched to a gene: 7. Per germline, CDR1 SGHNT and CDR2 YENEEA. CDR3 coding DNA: TGTGCCAGCAGCTTAGATAGCGCGGGAGGCCCCTCTGGGGCCAACGTCCTGACTTTC. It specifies CASSLDSAGGPSGANVLTF.

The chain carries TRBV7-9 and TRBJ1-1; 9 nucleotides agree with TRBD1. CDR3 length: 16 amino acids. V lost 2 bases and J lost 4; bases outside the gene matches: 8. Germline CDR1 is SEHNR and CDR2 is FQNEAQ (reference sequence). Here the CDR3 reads CASSLPAGQGATEAFF. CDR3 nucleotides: TGTGCCAGCAGCTTACCAGCGGGACAGGGAGCCACTGAAGCTTTCTTT.

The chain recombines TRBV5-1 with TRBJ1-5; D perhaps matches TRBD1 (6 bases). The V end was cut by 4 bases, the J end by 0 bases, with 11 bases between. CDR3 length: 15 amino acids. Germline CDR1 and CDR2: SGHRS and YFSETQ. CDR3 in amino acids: CASSEGQYSNQPQHF. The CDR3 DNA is TGCGCCAGCAGCGAAGGACAGTATAGCAATCAGCCCCAGCATTTT.

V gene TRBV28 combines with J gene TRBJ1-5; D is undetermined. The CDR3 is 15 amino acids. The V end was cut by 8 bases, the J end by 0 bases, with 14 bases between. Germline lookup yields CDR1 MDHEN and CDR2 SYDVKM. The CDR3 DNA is TGTGCCAGCTCCCTCGGAGGGAATAGCAATCAGCCCCAGCATTTT. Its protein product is CASSLGGNSNQPQHF.